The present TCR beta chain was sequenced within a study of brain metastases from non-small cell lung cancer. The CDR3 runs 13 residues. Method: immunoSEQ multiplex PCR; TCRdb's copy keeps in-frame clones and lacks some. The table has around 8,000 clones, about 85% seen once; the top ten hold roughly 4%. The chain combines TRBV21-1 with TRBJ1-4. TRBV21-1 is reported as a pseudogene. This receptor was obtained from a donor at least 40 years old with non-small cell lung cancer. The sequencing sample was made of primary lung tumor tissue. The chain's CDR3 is CASSTRTGLRLFF. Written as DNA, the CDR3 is TGTGCCAGCAGCACCCGGACTGGTCTGAGACTGTTTTTT.